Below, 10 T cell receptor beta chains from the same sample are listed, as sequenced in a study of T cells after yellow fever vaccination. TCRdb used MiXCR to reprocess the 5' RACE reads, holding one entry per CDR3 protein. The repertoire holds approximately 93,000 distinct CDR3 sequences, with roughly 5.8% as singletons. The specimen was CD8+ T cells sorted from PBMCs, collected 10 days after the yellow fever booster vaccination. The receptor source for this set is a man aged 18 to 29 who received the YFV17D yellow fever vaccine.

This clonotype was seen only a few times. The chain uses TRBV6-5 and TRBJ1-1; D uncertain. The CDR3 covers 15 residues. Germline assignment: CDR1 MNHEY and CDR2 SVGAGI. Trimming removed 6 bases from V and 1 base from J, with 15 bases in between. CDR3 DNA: TGTGCCAGCAGACCCTTCACCGACGGGAACACTGAAGCTTTCTTT. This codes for CASRPFTDGNTEAFF.

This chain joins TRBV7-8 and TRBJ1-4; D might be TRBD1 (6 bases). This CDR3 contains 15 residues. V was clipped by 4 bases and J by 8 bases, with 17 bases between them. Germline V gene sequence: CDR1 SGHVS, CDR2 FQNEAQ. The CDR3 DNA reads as TGTGCCAGCAGCTCGTACAGGGCAAGTGGCGAAAAACTGTTTTTT. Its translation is CASSSYRASGEKLFF.

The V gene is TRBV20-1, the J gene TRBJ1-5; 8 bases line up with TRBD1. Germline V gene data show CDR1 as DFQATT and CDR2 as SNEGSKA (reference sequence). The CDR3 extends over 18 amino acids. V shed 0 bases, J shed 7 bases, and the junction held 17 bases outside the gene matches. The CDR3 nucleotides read TGCAGTGCTAGAGATCGGCGACAGGGGCTTAGGTCATCCCAGCCCCAGCATTTT. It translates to CSARDRRQGLRSSQPQHF.

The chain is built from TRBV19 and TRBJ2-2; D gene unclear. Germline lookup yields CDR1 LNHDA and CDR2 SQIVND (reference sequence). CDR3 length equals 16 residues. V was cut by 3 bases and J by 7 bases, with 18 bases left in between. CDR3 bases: TGTGCCAGTAGTATCCAGCCTCCTGGGTTTGTCGGGGAGCTGTTTTTT. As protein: CASSIQPPGFVGELFF.

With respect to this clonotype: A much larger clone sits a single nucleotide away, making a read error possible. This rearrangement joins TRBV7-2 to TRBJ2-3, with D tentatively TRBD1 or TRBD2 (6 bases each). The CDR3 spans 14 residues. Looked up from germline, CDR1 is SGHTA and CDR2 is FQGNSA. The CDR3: CASSPRGGPDKQYF. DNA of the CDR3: TGTGCCAGCAGCCCCCGTGGGGGGCCAGATAAGCAGTATTTT.

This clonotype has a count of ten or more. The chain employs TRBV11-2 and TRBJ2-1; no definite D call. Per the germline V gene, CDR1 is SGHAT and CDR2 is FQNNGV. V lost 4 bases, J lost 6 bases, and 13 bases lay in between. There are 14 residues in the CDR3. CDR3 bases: TGTGCCAGCAGCTCGTACGACTCGCTCAATGAGCAGTTCTTC. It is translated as CASSSYDSLNEQFF.

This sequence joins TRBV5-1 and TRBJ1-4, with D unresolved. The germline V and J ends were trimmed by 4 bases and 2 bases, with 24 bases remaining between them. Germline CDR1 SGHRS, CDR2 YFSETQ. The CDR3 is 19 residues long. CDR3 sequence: CASSRTPPTEQATNEKLFF. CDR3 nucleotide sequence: TGCGCCAGCAGCCGTACCCCTCCCACGGAGCAAGCCACTAATGAAAAACTGTTTTTT.

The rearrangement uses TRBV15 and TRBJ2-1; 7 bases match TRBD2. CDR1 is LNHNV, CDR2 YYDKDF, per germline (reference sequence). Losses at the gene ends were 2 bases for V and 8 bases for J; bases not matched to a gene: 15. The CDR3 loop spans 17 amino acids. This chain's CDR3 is CATSRTLASGGWDEQFF. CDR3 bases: TGTGCCACCAGCAGAACTTTGGCGTCGGGGGGTTGGGATGAGCAGTTCTTC.

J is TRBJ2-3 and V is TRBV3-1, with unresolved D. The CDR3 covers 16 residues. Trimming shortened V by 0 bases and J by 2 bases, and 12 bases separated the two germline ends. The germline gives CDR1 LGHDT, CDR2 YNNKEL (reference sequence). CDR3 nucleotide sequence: TGTGCCAGCAGCCAAGATCTGGGCAGGTTCACAGATACGCAGTATTTT. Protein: CASSQDLGRFTDTQYF.

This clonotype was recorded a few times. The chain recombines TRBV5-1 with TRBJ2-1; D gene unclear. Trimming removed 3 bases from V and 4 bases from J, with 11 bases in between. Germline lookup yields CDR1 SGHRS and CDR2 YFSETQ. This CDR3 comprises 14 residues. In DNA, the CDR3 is TGCGCCAGCAGCTCAGAAGCCGCATACAATGAGCAGTTCTTC. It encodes CASSSEAAYNEQFF. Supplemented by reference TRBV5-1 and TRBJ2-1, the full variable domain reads KAGVTQTPRYLIKTRGQQVTLSCSPISGHRSVSWYQQTPGQGLQFLFEYFSETQRNKGNFPGRFSGRQFSNSRSEMNVSTLELGDSALYLCASSSEAAYNEQFFGPGTRLTVL.